This T cell receptor beta chain appears in the sequencing data of a study of T cell responses to AZD1222 COVID-19 vaccine. Pooled together were second doses at about 4 or about 12 weeks. CDR1 and CDR2 from the germline V gene are SGHTA and FQGTGA. J was trimmed by 4 bases and V by 5 bases; bases with no gene match: 11. CDR3 length: 16 amino acids. Profiled with immunoSEQ multiplex PCR; TCRdb holds only in-frame clones, not every one. Of approximately 150,000 clones in the sample, more than 85% were seen once. The gene calls are TRBV7-3 and TRBJ2-7; 10 nucleotides line up with TRBD2. The origin of this receptor is an adult who received the AZD1222 COVID-19 vaccine. The material was peripheral blood, obtained 28 days after the second AZD1222 dose. The CDR3 loop is CASSPTPGLALYEQYF. CDR3 sequence (DNA): TGTGCCAGCAGCCCAACCCCGGGACTAGCGTTGTACGAGCAGTACTTC.